This TCR beta chain was documented in a study of breast tumors, draining lymph nodes, adjacent tissues. CDR3 length equals 15 residues. CDR1 and CDR2 from the germline V gene are SGHRS and YFSETQ. Using its own MiXCR run on the multiplex PCR reads, TCRdb lists one record per CDR3 protein. The table has 200,000 to 300,000 distinct CDR3 sequences, under 35% seen once. Axillary draining lymph nodes of breast cancer patients supplied the node samples. In regard to this clonotype: The target antigen is unknown. Possible read error: a much larger clone is one base away.

Study-wide results and limits: Data fit most tumor T cells coming from lymph node, expanding in tumor. Data only fit, rather than demonstrated, lymph node origin of most tumor T cells. Tumors had less TCR diversity than lymph nodes, more than nontumor tissue.

The J gene is TRBJ2-7, the V gene TRBV5-1; 7 nucleotides line up with TRBD1. This clonotype was obtained from a female donor with breast cancer. Some clones in this sample may be carry-over from other donors' samples. Sequenced input: axillary lymph node tissue. The CDR3 DNA is TGTGCCGGCAGCCACCGGGACAGCCACCCCTACGAGCAGTACTTC. Translating gives CAGSHRDSHPYEQYF.